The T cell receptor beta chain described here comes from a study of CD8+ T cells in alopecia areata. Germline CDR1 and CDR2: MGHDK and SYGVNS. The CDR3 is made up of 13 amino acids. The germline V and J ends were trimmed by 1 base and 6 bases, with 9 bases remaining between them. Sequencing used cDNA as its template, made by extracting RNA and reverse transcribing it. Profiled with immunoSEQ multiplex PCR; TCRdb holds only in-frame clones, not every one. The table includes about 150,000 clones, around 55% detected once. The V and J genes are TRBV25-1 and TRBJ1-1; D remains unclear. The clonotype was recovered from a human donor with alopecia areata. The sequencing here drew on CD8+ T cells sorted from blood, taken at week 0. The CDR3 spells CASSESSGPEAFF. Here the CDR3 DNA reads TGTGCCAGCAGTGAATCCTCAGGCCCTGAAGCTTTCTTT.